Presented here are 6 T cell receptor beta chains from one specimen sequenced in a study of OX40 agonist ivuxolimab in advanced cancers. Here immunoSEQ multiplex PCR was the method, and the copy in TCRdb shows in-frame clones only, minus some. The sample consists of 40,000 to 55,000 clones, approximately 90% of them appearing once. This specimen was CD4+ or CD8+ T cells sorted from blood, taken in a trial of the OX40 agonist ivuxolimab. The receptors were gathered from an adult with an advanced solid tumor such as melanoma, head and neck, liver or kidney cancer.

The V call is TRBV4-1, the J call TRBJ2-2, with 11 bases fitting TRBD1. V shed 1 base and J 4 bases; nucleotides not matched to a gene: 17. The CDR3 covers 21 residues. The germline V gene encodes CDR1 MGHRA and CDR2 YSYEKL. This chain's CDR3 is CASSQGVALRDRGSTTGELFF. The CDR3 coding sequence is TGCGCCAGCAGCCAAGGAGTTGCTCTCCGGGACAGGGGGAGTACCACCGGGGAGCTGTTTTTT.

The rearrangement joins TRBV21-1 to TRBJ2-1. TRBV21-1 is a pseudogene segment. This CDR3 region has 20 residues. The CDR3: CASSKGVPPPARSSYNEQFF. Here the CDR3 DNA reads TGTGCCAGCAGCAAAGGAGTTCCGCCCCCGGCCAGGAGCTCCTACAATGAGCAGTTCTTC.

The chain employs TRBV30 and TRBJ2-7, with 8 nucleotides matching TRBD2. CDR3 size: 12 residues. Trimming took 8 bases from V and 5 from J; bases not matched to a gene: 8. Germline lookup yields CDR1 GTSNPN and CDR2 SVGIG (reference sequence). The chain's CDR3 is CAHQAGVHEQYF. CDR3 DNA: TGTGCCCACCAAGCGGGGGTACACGAGCAGTACTTC.

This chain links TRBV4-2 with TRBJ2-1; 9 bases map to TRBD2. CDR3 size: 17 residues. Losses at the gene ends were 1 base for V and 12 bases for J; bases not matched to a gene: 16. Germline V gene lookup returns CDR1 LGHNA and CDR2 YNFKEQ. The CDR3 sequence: CASSQVPQAGGVGRQFF. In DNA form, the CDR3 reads TGTGCCAGCAGCCAAGTACCCCAGGCGGGGGGGGTTGGTCGGCAGTTCTTC.

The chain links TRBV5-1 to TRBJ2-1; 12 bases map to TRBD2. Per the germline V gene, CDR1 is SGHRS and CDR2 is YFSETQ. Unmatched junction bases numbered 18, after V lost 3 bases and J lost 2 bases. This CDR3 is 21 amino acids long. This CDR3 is CASSSLEGLAGGARPYNEQFF. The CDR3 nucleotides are TGCGCCAGCAGCTCGCTGGAAGGGCTAGCGGGAGGGGCAAGGCCCTACAATGAGCAGTTCTTC. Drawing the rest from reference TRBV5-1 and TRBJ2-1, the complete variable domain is KAGVTQTPRYLIKTRGQQVTLSCSPISGHRSVSWYQQTPGQGLQFLFEYFSETQRNKGNFPGRFSGRQFSNSRSEMNVSTLELGDSALYLCASSSLEGLAGGARPYNEQFFGPGTRLTVL.

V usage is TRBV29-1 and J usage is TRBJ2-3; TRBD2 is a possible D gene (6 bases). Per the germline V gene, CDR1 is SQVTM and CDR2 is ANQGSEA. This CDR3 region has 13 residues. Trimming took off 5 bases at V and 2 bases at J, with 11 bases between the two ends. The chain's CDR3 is CSVSGWFTDTQYF. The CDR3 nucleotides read TGCAGCGTTAGCGGGTGGTTCACAGATACGCAGTATTTT.